What follows are 7 T cell receptor beta chains derived from one specimen sequenced in a study of regulatory T cells in long-lasting Graves disease. Construction of the TCR beta libraries employed iRepertoire HTBI primers in conjunction with Arm-PCR of CDR3 regions. TCRdb re-analysed the multiplex PCR reads in MiXCR, keeping a single row per CDR3 protein. Here the sample spans around 420,000 distinct CDR3 sequences, less than 20% being singletons. Time point reported: newly diagnosed GD, antithyroid drugs for less than 3 months. Construction of the TCR library relied on RNA isolated from PBMCs. The sample in question was peripheral blood mononuclear cells (PBMCs), obtained at new diagnosis, from a patient treated with antithyroid drugs. The receptors derive from a female donor with Graves disease.

There are many counts of this clonotype. The V gene is TRBV20-1, the J gene TRBJ1-2, with 11 bases aligning to TRBD1. The V gene's germline CDR1 is DFQATT and CDR2 SNEGSKA (reference sequence). V was pared by 6 bases and J by 7 bases, with 7 bases of the junction left unmatched. The CDR3 spans 13 residues. The CDR3 spells CSAWTGGQFGYTF. The CDR3 DNA follows: TGCAGTGCCTGGACAGGGGGCCAATTTGGCTACACCTTC.

This clonotype was detected ten times or more. The rearrangement uses TRBV28 and TRBJ1-1; D gene unclear. The V end lost 4 bases, the J end lost 0 bases, and 12 bases lay between the germline ends. Looked up from germline, CDR1 is MDHEN and CDR2 is SYDVKM. This CDR3 region has 15 residues. CDR3 residues: CASSSGMFMNTEAFF. CDR3 bases: TGTGCCAGCAGTTCTGGGATGTTCATGAACACTGAAGCTTTCTTT. The full variable domain, rest sourced from reference TRBV28 and TRBJ1-1, is DVKVTQSSRYLVKRTGEKVFLECVQDMDHENMFWYRQDPGLGLRLIYFSYDVKMKEKGDIPEGYSVSREKKERFSLILESASTNQTSMYLCASSSGMFMNTEAFFGQGTRLTVV.

This clonotype was seen repeatedly, ten times or more. The chain combines TRBV11-2 with TRBJ1-1; unclear D gene. The length of the CDR3 is 12 residues. Germline V CDR1 and CDR2: SGHAT, FQNNGV. V lost 4 bases, J lost 10 bases, and 13 bases lay in between. The DNA for the CDR3 is TGTGCCAGCAGCTATAGAAAACGGGGAGCTTTCTTT. This translates into CASSYRKRGAFF.

CDR3 sequence: CASMRARGGYTF. DNA of the CDR3: TGTGCCAGCATGCGGGCCAGGGGGGGCTACACCTTC. The chain employs TRBV28 and TRBJ1-2, with TRBD1 matching 7 bases. The trim removed 7 bases at V and 8 bases at J, leaving 7 bases unmatched. The CDR3 consists of 12 residues. CDR1 and CDR2 (germline): MDHEN, SYDVKM.

This chain joins TRBV12-5 and TRBJ2-3, with no clear D. The CDR3 loop spans 15 amino acids. Germline loops: CDR1 LGHNT, CDR2 FRNRAP. Trimming took 1 base from V and 2 from J, leaving 10 bases between them. CDR3 amino acids: CASGLEEGTTDTQYF. The CDR3 DNA reads TGTGCTAGTGGTTTGGAAGAAGGAACCACAGATACGCAGTATTTT.

This clonotype was detected many times. Mismatch with germline at one junction end may stem from a read error. The chain carries TRBV6-9 and TRBJ1-1; TRBD1 matches 12 bases. CDR3 size: 15 residues. Germline lookup yields CDR1 MNHGY and CDR2 SVAAGI. The CDR3 DNA reads as TGTGCCAGCAGTTACCGGGACAGGGGGCGACATGAAGTTTTCTTT. It specifies CASSYRDRGRHEVFF.

In its sample, this clonotype was seen many times. This rearrangement joins TRBV6-2 or TRBV6-3 to TRBJ2-1, with D hard to call. CDR3 size: 11 residues. Germline CDR1 MNHEY, CDR2 SVGEGT. V was shortened by 3 bases and J by 6 bases, with 3 bases between the two germline ends. CDR3 region: CASSYSNEQFF. The CDR3 bases are TGTGCCAGCAGTTATTCCAATGAGCAGTTCTTC.